Below, 18 T cell receptor beta chains from the same sample are listed, as sequenced in a study of cytomegalovirus exposure and HLA in healthy donors. The PCR used 60 Vbeta and 13 Jbeta primers. The assay was immunoSEQ multiplex PCR, and TCRdb's table has in-frame clones only and misses some. The profile covers 65,000 to 100,000 clones, with roughly 80% appearing a single time and under 15% taken by the ten largest. Source material: PBMCs. The origin of the receptors is a woman between 40 and 55 years old in good health and CMV-seropositive.

Only one count was recorded for this clone. The CDR3 loop reads CASSEGYGEQFF. For the CDR3, the DNA is TGTGCCAGCAGCGAAGGCTACGGGGAGCAGTTCTTC. The V and J genes are TRBV5-6 and TRBJ2-1; the D is unclear. Germline V gene data show CDR1 as SGHDT and CDR2 as YYEEEE. CDR3 length: 12 residues. Trimming removed 4 bases from V and 10 bases from J, with 12 bases in between.

The V gene is TRBV10-3, the J gene TRBJ2-7; TRBD2 matches at 9 bases. Germline V gene data show CDR1 as ENHRY and CDR2 as SYGVKD. There are 14 residues in the CDR3. The V segment lost 8 bases and the J segment 2 bases; nucleotides outside the gene matches: 7. The CDR3 DNA reads TGTGCCATCCGAGGTGCGGGGGGGGCCTACGAGCAGTACTTC. Translated, it gives CAIRGAGGAYEQYF.

The chain couples TRBV6-5 to TRBJ1-1; D is unresolved. Germline CDR1 MNHEY, CDR2 SVGAGI. The CDR3 is made up of 10 amino acids. The V end was cut by 3 bases, the J end by 7 bases, with 3 bases between. CDR3 sequence (DNA): TGTGCCAGCAGTTATAATGAAGCTTTCTTT. This translates into CASSYNEAFF.

The chain uses TRBV5-1 and TRBJ1-5; D is perhaps TRBD1 (5 bases). Trimming took off 1 base at V and 4 bases at J, with 9 bases between the two ends. There are 14 residues in the CDR3. Per germline, CDR1 SGHRS and CDR2 YFSETQ. The CDR3 spells CASSLTGINQPQHF. The CDR3 bases are TGCGCCAGCAGCTTGACAGGCATTAATCAGCCCCAGCATTTT.

There are a few counts of this clone. The V gene is TRBV4-2, the J gene TRBJ2-1; tentative D call: TRBD2 (5 bases). Germline assignment: CDR1 LGHNA and CDR2 YNFKEQ. The V end was cut by 1 base, the J end by 8 bases, with 21 bases between. The CDR3 runs to 17 residues. The CDR3: CASSQANEGSAADEQFF. The CDR3 DNA reads TGTGCCAGCAGCCAAGCGAACGAAGGTAGCGCGGCAGATGAGCAGTTCTTC.

The count of this clone is one. The rearrangement uses TRBV9 and TRBJ2-6; 7 bases align to TRBD1. The germline CDR1 and CDR2 sequences are SGDLS and YYNGEE. The CDR3 totals 20 residues. With 1 base clipped from V and 0 bases from J, the junction kept 13 bases outside the gene matches. CDR3 nucleotides: TGTGCCAGCAGCGTAAGAGACAGGGCCGACGCGATCTCTGGGGCCAACGTCCTGACTTTC. This translates into CASSVRDRADAISGANVLTF.

The chain links TRBV27 to TRBJ2-7, with unresolved D. Germline lookup yields CDR1 MNHEY and CDR2 SMNVEV (reference sequence). The CDR3 has 11 residues. V lost 6 bases to trimming and J lost 3 bases, with 6 bases between them. CDR3 nucleotides: TGTGCCAGCAGGTCAGTCTACGAGCAGTACTTC. This gives the protein CASRSVYEQYF.

The V call is TRBV2, the J call TRBJ2-1; 7 positions agree with TRBD2. Trimming cost V 7 bases and J 9 bases; bases outside gene matches: 15. From germline, CDR1 is SNHLY and CDR2 FYNNEI. CDR3 length: 15 amino acids. The CDR3, as DNA: TGTGCCAGCAAGAAAGGCGAGGGTTGGGAGGGTGAGCAGTTCTTC. Translation gives CASKKGEGWEGEQFF.

This clone was counted once. This chain uses TRBV11-2 with TRBJ1-1; D unresolved. V lost 1 base to trimming and J lost 1 base, with 7 bases between them. Germline V CDR1 and CDR2: SGHAT, FQNNGV. CDR3 length equals 14 residues. The CDR3, as DNA: TGTGCCAGCAGCTTAGTGGCTGGGAACACTGAAGCTTTCTTT. Translating gives CASSLVAGNTEAFF.

The chain joins TRBV5-1 to TRBJ1-1; D unresolved. CDR1 and CDR2 (germline): SGHRS, YFSETQ. This CDR3 contains 16 residues. The V end lost 5 bases, the J end lost 1 base, and 18 bases lay between the germline ends. The CDR3 here is CASRLDHGVGNTEAFF. The DNA of the CDR3 is TGCGCCAGCAGATTAGATCACGGGGTCGGGAACACTGAAGCTTTCTTT. Based on the CDR3 plus reference TRBV5-1 and TRBJ1-1, the full variable domain is KAGVTQTPRYLIKTRGQQVTLSCSPISGHRSVSWYQQTPGQGLQFLFEYFSETQRNKGNFPGRFSGRQFSNSRSEMNVSTLELGDSALYLCASRLDHGVGNTEAFFGQGTRLTVV.

This clone was picked up a small number of times. V gene TRBV5-1 combines with J gene TRBJ1-1; 9 positions match TRBD1. The CDR3 length is 16 residues. From germline, CDR1 is SGHRS and CDR2 YFSETQ. V lost 1 base, J lost 2 bases, and 6 bases stayed unmatched. The CDR3 region is CASSLKPQGANTEAFF. The DNA of the CDR3 is TGCGCCAGCAGCTTGAAGCCACAGGGGGCTAACACTGAAGCTTTCTTT.

V and J are TRBV7-2 and TRBJ2-1, with 7 bases matching TRBD2. Germline V gene data show CDR1 as SGHTA and CDR2 as FQGNSA. There are 15 residues in the CDR3. Trimming removed 2 bases from V and 3 bases from J; junction bases left unmatched: 4. CDR3: CASSLRERDYNEQFF. CDR3 coding DNA: TGTGCCAGCAGCTTAAGGGAGCGGGACTACAATGAGCAGTTCTTC. Looking up the rest from reference TRBV7-2 and TRBJ2-1 gives the full variable domain: GAGVSQSPSNKVTEKGKDVELRCDPISGHTALYWYRQSLGQGLEFLIYFQGNSAPDKSGLPSDRFSAERTGGSVSTLTIQRTQQEDSAVYLCASSLRERDYNEQFFGPGTRLTVL.

V gene TRBV7-9 combines with J gene TRBJ2-4, with 8 bases matching TRBD1. With V trimmed by 0 bases and J by 8 bases, 3 bases remained unmatched. The V gene's germline CDR1 is SEHNR and CDR2 FQNEAQ (reference sequence). This CDR3 region has 14 residues. CDR3 in DNA: TGTGCCAGCAGCTTAGCGCAGGGGGCGGACATTCAGTACTTC. Encoded protein: CASSLAQGADIQYF.

This rearrangement joins TRBV30 to TRBJ1-3; no firm D call. CDR1 is GTSNPN, CDR2 SVGIG, per germline (reference sequence). The CDR3 length is 14 residues. Trimming took 4 bases from V and 0 from J, leaving 10 bases between them. The CDR3 sequence is CAWNQVNSGNTIYF. CDR3 nucleotides: TGTGCCTGGAATCAGGTTAACTCTGGAAACACCATATATTTT.

The genes are TRBV28 and TRBJ2-7; 7 nucleotides align to TRBD1. The CDR3 consists of 13 residues. CDR1 and CDR2 (germline): MDHEN, SYDVKM. Trimming removed 2 bases from V and 3 bases from J; junction bases left unmatched: 1. The CDR3 spells CASSLQGVYEQYF. The CDR3 nucleotides are TGTGCCAGCAGTTTACAGGGGGTCTACGAGCAGTACTTC.

The genes are TRBV5-4 and TRBJ1-1; the match to TRBD1 covers 8 bases. Per germline, CDR1 SGHNT and CDR2 YYREEE (reference sequence). V gave up 0 bases and J gave up 3 bases; unmatched junction bases: 4. The CDR3 extends over 15 amino acids. The CDR3 sequence is CASSLGRGRDTEAFF. The DNA for the CDR3 is TGTGCCAGCAGCTTGGGCAGGGGGCGAGACACTGAAGCTTTCTTT.

The chain combines TRBV29-1 with TRBJ2-3, with 12 positions matching TRBD2. The CDR3 spans 14 residues. V trimming: 6 bases; J trimming: 0 bases; junction bases outside the gene matches: 1. The germline V gene encodes CDR1 SQVTM and CDR2 ANQGSEA. In DNA, the CDR3 is TGCAGCGTCGGGACTAGCGGGAGCACAGATACGCAGTATTTT. Protein: CSVGTSGSTDTQYF.

This chain joins TRBV9 and TRBJ2-5; 11 bases are shared with TRBD1. This CDR3 comprises 16 residues. Per the germline V gene, CDR1 is SGDLS and CDR2 is YYNGEE. V dropped 0 bases and J dropped 3; count of bases not matched to a gene: 4. The CDR3 sequence is CASSVGGQGAEETQYF. The CDR3 DNA reads as TGTGCCAGCAGCGTAGGAGGACAGGGGGCAGAAGAGACCCAGTACTTC.